Each of the 24 T cell receptor beta chains below was sequenced from the same sample in a study of blood T cell repertoires in COVID-19. Method: immunoSEQ multiplex PCR; TCRdb's copy keeps in-frame clones and lacks some. The table lists 260,000 or so clones, roughly 86% of them singletons, with approximately 2.4% in the top ten. The specimen was PBMCs or T cells enriched from blood (not recorded which). These receptors were taken from a woman aged 30 to 39 with acute COVID-19.

The V call is TRBV4-3, the J call TRBJ1-5; the match to TRBD1 covers 8 bases. This CDR3 is 18 amino acids long. J lost 1 base, V lost 0 bases, and 8 bases had no gene match. Per the germline V gene, CDR1 is LGHNA and CDR2 is YSLEER. The CDR3, as DNA: TGCGCCAGCAGCCAAGATATGGCAGGGGGCTTGAGCAATCAGCCCCAGCATTTT. Translating gives CASSQDMAGGLSNQPQHF.

This chain joins TRBV2 and TRBJ1-1, with D perhaps TRBD1 (5 bases). Germline loops: CDR1 SNHLY, CDR2 FYNNEI. V was shortened by 8 bases and J by 7 bases, with 23 bases between the two germline ends. The CDR3 runs to 15 residues. The CDR3 loop reads CASGAPAGGRIEAFF. The CDR3 bases are TGTGCCAGCGGAGCCCCCGCCGGGGGACGCATTGAAGCTTTCTTT.

This clone has just a few counts. V gene TRBV3-1 (or the pseudogene TRBV3-2) combines with J gene TRBJ2-5, with TRBD2 matching over 11 bases. The CDR3 contains 15 residues. In germline, CDR1 is LGHDT, CDR2 YNNKEL (reference sequence). J was trimmed by 5 bases and V by 1 base; bases with no gene match: 3. DNA of the CDR3: TGTGCCAGCAGCCAAGGACTAGCGGGACGGGAGACCCAGTACTTC. Translation gives CASSQGLAGRETQYF.

The chain carries TRBV29-1 and TRBJ1-1; D is uncertain. CDR1 is SQVTM and CDR2 is ANQGSEA in the germline V gene. The CDR3 sequence is 13 residues long. Trimming shortened V by 2 bases and J by 5 bases, and 12 bases separated the two germline ends. CDR3 amino acids: CSVERWSGTEAFF. The DNA of the CDR3 is TGCAGCGTTGAACGGTGGTCAGGAACTGAAGCTTTCTTT.

This clone was counted only a few times. The CDR3: CAITGDYNSPLHF. As DNA, the CDR3 is TGTGCCATAACAGGGGATTACAATTCACCCCTCCACTTT. The chain uses TRBV10-3 and TRBJ1-6; 7 bases fit TRBD1. CDR1 is ENHRY and CDR2 is SYGVKD in the germline V gene. This CDR3 is built from 13 residues. J was trimmed by 7 bases and V by 9 bases; bases with no gene match: 6.

The sample holds one count of this clone. This chain uses TRBV10-2 with TRBJ2-1; D possibly corresponds to TRBD2 (6 bases). Germline lookup yields CDR1 WSHSY and CDR2 SAAADI. Trimming removed 10 bases from V and 7 bases from J, with 17 bases in between. The CDR3 sequence is 13 residues long. CDR3: CATSESGGNEQFF. In nucleotides, the CDR3 is TGCGCCACCTCTGAGAGCGGAGGGAATGAGCAGTTCTTC.

The chain is built from TRBV6-2 or TRBV6-3 and TRBJ1-5; 9 bases align to TRBD1. The CDR3 is 15 amino acids. CDR1 and CDR2 from the germline V gene are MNHEY and SVGEGT. V lost 5 bases to trimming and J lost 4 bases; unmatched junction nucleotides: 6. The CDR3 protein is CASSLQGAGNQPQHF. The CDR3 nucleotides read TGTGCCAGCAGTCTACAGGGGGCCGGGAATCAGCCCCAGCATTTT.

J is TRBJ2-5 and V is TRBV7-9, with D tentatively TRBD1 or TRBD2 (6 bases each). The germline V gene encodes CDR1 SEHNR and CDR2 FQNEAQ (reference sequence). Trimming took off 5 bases at V and 3 bases at J, with 19 bases between the two ends. The CDR3 is made up of 16 amino acids. The chain's CDR3 is CASSLGGPGVEETQYF. CDR3 nucleotides: TGTGCCAGCAGCCTAGGGGGGCCAGGTGTCGAAGAGACCCAGTACTTC.

The rearrangement links TRBV30 to TRBJ2-3; the D is unclear. The V gene's germline CDR1 is GTSNPN and CDR2 SVGIG (reference sequence). The CDR3 length is 11 residues. Trimming left V 4 bases short and J 5 bases short, with 7 bases between. This CDR3 is CAWTRIDTQYF. CDR3 nucleotide sequence: TGTGCCTGGACTAGGATAGATACGCAGTATTTT.

The rearrangement joins TRBV7-2 to TRBJ1-4; TRBD1 is a possible D gene (5 bases). This CDR3 contains 16 residues. Germline V gene data show CDR1 as SGHTA and CDR2 as FQGNSA. Trimming shortened V by 5 bases and J by 4 bases, and 17 bases separated the two germline ends. The CDR3 loop reads CASSEKSDILNEKLFF. In DNA form, the CDR3 reads TGTGCCAGCAGCGAGAAATCGGACATCCTTAATGAAAAACTGTTTTTT. The full variable domain, with the rest looked up from reference TRBV7-2 and TRBJ1-4, is GAGVSQSPSNKVTEKGKDVELRCDPISGHTALYWYRQSLGQGLEFLIYFQGNSAPDKSGLPSDRFSAERTGGSVSTLTIQRTQQEDSAVYLCASSEKSDILNEKLFFGSGTQLSVL.

The chain recombines TRBV29-1 with TRBJ2-4, with D possibly TRBD1 on 6 matching bases. The CDR3 loop spans 12 amino acids. The V gene's germline CDR1 is SQVTM and CDR2 ANQGSEA. The V gene lost 4 bases and the J gene lost 8 bases, with 12 bases spanning the gap. CDR3 DNA sequence: TGCAGCGTTGGTTGGGGGCAGGACATTCAGTACTTC. Amino acid sequence: CSVGWGQDIQYF.

The V gene is TRBV5-8, the J gene TRBJ1-5, with D tentatively TRBD1 (5 bases). This CDR3 region has 14 residues. V was pared by 7 bases and J by 7 bases, with 18 bases between. Germline CDR1 reads SGHTS; CDR2 reads YDEGEE. CDR3 protein: CASDPRGEGQPQHF. The CDR3 DNA sequence: TGTGCCAGCGACCCGCGGGGGGAGGGACAGCCCCAGCATTTT.

V and J are TRBV7-2 and TRBJ1-2, with TRBD1 matching over 10 bases. The CDR3 is made up of 15 amino acids. Per germline, CDR1 SGHTA and CDR2 FQGNSA. Losses at the gene ends were 5 bases for V and 4 bases for J; bases not matched to a gene: 7. The CDR3 DNA follows: TGTGCCAGCAGCCCCGGGACAGGGGAAGTCTATGGCTACACCTTC. Translation: CASSPGTGEVYGYTF.

J is TRBJ1-2 and V is TRBV18; TRBD1 aligns across 9 bases. Trimming took 3 bases from V and 7 from J; bases not matched to a gene: 9. CDR3 length: 15 amino acids. Per the germline V gene, CDR1 is KGHSH and CDR2 is LQKENI. The CDR3 region is CASSPPGQGAGGYTF. CDR3 coding DNA: TGTGCCAGCTCACCGCCGGGACAGGGCGCCGGTGGCTACACCTTC. Full variable domain (outside the CDR3, taken from reference TRBV18 and TRBJ1-2): NAGVMQNPRHLVRRRGQEARLRCSPMKGHSHVYWYRQLPEEGLKFMVYLQKENIIDESGMPKERFSAEFPKEGPSILRIQQVVRGDSAAYFCASSPPGQGAGGYTFGSGTRLTVV.

V and J are TRBV12-3 or TRBV12-4 and TRBJ2-5; the match to TRBD2 covers 8 bases. The CDR3 loop spans 12 amino acids. Germline trimming cut 7 bases from V and 5 bases from J; bases unmatched to any gene: 3. The CDR3: CASTASGETQYF. Here the CDR3 DNA reads TGTGCCAGCACGGCTAGCGGGGAGACCCAGTACTTC.

In nucleotides, the CDR3 is TGTGCCAGCAGTGTGTTCGGGGGGACGAACACCGGGGAGCTGTTTTTT. Translated: CASSVFGGTNTGELFF. V usage is TRBV6-1 and J usage is TRBJ2-2, with 7 bases that match TRBD2. V was clipped by 4 bases and J by 0 bases; unmatched bases: 5. The CDR3 spans 16 residues. In germline, CDR1 is MNHNS, CDR2 SASEGT.

The chain employs TRBV29-1 and TRBJ2-7; TRBD1 is a possible D gene (7 bases). The germline gives CDR1 SQVTM, CDR2 ANQGSEA. Trimming removed 4 bases at V and 4 bases at J, with 14 bases between. CDR3 length equals 13 residues. DNA of the CDR3: TGCAGCGTTGTGAGGAGGGGGCGATACGAGCAGTACTTC. It is translated as CSVVRRGRYEQYF.

The chain joins TRBV27 to TRBJ1-1; D perhaps matches TRBD1 (5 bases). The CDR3 runs to 14 residues. Per the germline V gene, CDR1 is MNHEY and CDR2 is SMNVEV (reference sequence). Trimming took off 11 bases at V and 0 bases at J, with 16 bases between the two ends. CDR3 protein: CAARGGTLNTEAFF. CDR3 sequence (DNA): TGTGCCGCACGTGGGGGGACCTTGAACACTGAAGCTTTCTTT.

The gene calls are TRBV5-1 and TRBJ1-1, with TRBD1 as a possible D gene (5 bases). V was cut by 1 base and J by 5 bases, with 12 bases left in between. Germline CDR1 is SGHRS and CDR2 is YFSETQ. The CDR3 has 14 amino acids. CDR3 DNA sequence: TGCGCCAGCAGCTTGTATTGGGCAGGGACTGAAGCTTTCTTT. Translated: CASSLYWAGTEAFF.

This clone was picked up a small number of times. The CDR3 region is CASSEASGTGPYEQYF. CDR3 in DNA: TGCGCCAGCAGTGAGGCTTCCGGGACAGGTCCCTACGAGCAGTACTTC. The V and J genes are TRBV10-2 and TRBJ2-7; TRBD1 aligns across 8 bases. The CDR3 runs 16 residues. CDR1 and CDR2 (germline): WSHSY, SAAADI. J lost 2 bases, V lost 2 bases, and 8 bases had no gene match.

The chain couples TRBV5-6 to TRBJ1-3, with D possibly matching TRBD1 (5 bases). Trimming pared 0 bases from V and 8 bases from J, leaving 9 bases between. Germline V gene lookup returns CDR1 SGHDT and CDR2 YYEEEE. The CDR3 extends over 13 amino acids. CDR3 protein: CASSLDGAYTIYF. In DNA, the CDR3 is TGTGCCAGCAGCTTGGATGGGGCGTACACCATATATTTT.

Written as DNA, the CDR3 is TGTGCCAGCAGTTACTCGAGTAGCGGGGGGCTCGAGCAGTACTTC. Amino acids: CASSYSSSGGLEQYF. The chain has TRBV6-5 and TRBJ2-7; TRBD2 aligns across 10 bases. The CDR3 is made up of 15 amino acids. Looked up from germline, CDR1 is MNHEY and CDR2 is SVGAGI. V shed 0 bases, J shed 6 bases, and the junction held 5 bases outside the gene matches.

This clone showed up just a few times. This sequence joins TRBV10-3 and TRBJ2-7; no clear D. V was shortened by 2 bases and J by 5 bases, with 4 bases between the two germline ends. Germline V gives CDR1 ENHRY, CDR2 SYGVKD. There are 11 residues in the CDR3. CDR3: CAISEANEQYF. The CDR3 DNA reads as TGTGCCATCAGTGAGGCTAACGAGCAGTACTTC.

The rearrangement uses TRBV7-2 and TRBJ1-3; D uncertain. V was trimmed by 5 bases and J by 2 bases, leaving 16 bases between them. Germline V gives CDR1 SGHTA, CDR2 FQGNSA. The CDR3 covers 16 residues. The CDR3 loop is CASSLSPRGTGNTIYF. In DNA, the CDR3 is TGTGCCAGCAGCCTATCACCAAGAGGGACTGGAAACACCATATATTTT.